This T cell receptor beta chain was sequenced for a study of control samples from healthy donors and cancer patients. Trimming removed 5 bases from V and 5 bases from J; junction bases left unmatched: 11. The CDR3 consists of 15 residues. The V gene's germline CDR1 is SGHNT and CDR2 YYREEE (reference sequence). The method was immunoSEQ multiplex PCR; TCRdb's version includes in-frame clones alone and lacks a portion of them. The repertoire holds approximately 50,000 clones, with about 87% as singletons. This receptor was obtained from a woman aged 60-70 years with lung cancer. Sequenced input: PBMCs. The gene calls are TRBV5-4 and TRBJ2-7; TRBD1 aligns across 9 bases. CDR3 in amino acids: CASSFTGGSFHEQYF. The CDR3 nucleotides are TGTGCCAGCAGTTTTACAGGGGGCAGCTTCCACGAGCAGTACTTC.